This TCR beta chain was found in a study of blood T cell repertoires in COVID-19. Overall study: Sites in the United States, Italy and Spain provided acute and convalescent COVID-19 samples.

The length of the CDR3 is 16 residues. The V and J ends lost 5 bases and 4 bases respectively, with 20 bases between them. Germline assignment: CDR1 MDHEN and CDR2 SYDVKM. Enrolled through a virtual design, the participants were between roughly 18 and 100 years of age and came from approximately 25 US areas. Produced via immunoSEQ multiplex PCR; TCRdb's table is partial and in-frame only. The data contain around 450,000 clones, 87% of them singletons. Sequenced input: PBMCs or T cells enriched from blood (not recorded which). The TCR originated in a woman aged 18-29 years with acute COVID-19. V and J are TRBV28 and TRBJ1-2; possible D gene TRBD1, 6 bases. The DNA for the CDR3 is TGTGCCAGCAGTCCCCCCTTGGGACACCTTCTCTATGGCTACACCTTC. Translating gives CASSPPLGHLLYGYTF.